This TCR beta chain was found in a study of T cells in localized non-small cell lung cancer. Study-level results: Investigators sequenced only a single tumor region, leaving heterogeneity possible. Increased T cell density in blood showed an association with longer overall survival. A median around 57 of the top 100 tumor clones appeared in adjacent lung.

Points on this clone: Its target is not known.

Produced via immunoSEQ multiplex PCR; TCRdb's table is partial and in-frame only. Among about 36,000 clones listed, more than 80% were seen once. Germline assignment: CDR1 MGHRA and CDR2 YSYEKL. The CDR3 runs to 16 residues. V lost 3 bases, J lost 2 bases, and 10 bases stayed unmatched. The sample here was peripheral blood, taken before any cancer treatment. This chain links TRBV4-1 with TRBJ2-7; TRBD2 aligns across 7 bases. The clonotype originates from a female donor over 55 with stage I lung adenocarcinoma. CDR3 sequence (DNA): TGCGCCAGCAGCCACGGTGGGAGGGTAGGGACCTACGAGCAGTACTTC. It encodes CASSHGGRVGTYEQYF.